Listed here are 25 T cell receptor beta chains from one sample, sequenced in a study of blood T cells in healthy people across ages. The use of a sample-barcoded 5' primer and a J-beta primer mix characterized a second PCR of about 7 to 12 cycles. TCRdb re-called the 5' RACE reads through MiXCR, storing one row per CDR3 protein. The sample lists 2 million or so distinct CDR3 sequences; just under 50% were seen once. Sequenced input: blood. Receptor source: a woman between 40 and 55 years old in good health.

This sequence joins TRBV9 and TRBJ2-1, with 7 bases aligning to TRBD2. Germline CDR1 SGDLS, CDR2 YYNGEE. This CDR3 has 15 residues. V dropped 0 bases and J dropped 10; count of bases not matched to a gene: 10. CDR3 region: CASSVAGEGSKEQFF. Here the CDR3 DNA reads TGTGCCAGCAGCGTAGCGGGGGAGGGGTCAAAGGAGCAGTTCTTC.

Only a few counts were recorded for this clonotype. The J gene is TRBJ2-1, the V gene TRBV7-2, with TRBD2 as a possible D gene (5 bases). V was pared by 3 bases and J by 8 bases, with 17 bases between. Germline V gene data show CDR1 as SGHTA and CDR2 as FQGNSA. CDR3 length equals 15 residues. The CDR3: CASSFEEGGVDEQFF. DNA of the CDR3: TGTGCCAGCAGCTTCGAAGAGGGCGGTGTGGATGAGCAGTTCTTC.

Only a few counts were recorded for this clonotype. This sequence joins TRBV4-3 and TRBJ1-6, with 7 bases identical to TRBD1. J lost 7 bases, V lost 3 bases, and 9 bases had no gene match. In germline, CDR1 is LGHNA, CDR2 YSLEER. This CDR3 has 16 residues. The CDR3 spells CASSHSPGTDNSPLHF. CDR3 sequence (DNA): TGCGCCAGCAGCCATTCCCCCGGGACAGACAATTCACCCCTCCACTTT.

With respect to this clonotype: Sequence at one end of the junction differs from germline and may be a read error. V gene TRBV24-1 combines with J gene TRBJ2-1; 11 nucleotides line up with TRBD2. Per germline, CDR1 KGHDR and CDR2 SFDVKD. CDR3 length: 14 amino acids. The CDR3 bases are TGTGCCGCCAGTGACCGACTAGCGGGGAATGAGCAGTTCTTC. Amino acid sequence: CAASDRLAGNEQFF.

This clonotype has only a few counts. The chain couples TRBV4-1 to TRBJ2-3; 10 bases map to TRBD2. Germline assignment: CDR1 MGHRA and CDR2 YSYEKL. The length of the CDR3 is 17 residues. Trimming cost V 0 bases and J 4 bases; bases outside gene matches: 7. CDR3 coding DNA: TGCGCCAGCAGCCAAGATGGGCTAGCGGGGGTGTCAGATACGCAGTATTTT. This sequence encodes CASSQDGLAGVSDTQYF.

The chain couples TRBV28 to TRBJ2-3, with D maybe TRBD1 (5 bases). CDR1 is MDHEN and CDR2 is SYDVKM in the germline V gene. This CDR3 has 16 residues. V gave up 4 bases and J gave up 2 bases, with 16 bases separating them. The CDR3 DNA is TGTGCCAGCAGTTCAAGGGGCGGTCCCCCCACAGATACGCAGTATTTT. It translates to CASSSRGGPPTDTQYF.

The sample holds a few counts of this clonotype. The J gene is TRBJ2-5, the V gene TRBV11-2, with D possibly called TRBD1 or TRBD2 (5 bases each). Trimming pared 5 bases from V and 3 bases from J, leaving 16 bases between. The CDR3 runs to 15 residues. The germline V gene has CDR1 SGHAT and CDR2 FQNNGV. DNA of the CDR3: TGTGCCAGCAGCCGCGCAGGGAGAGGGGAAGAGACCCAGTACTTC. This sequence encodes CASSRAGRGEETQYF. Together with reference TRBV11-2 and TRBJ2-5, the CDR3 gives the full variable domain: EAGVAQSPRYKIIEKRQSVAFWCNPISGHATLYWYQQILGQGPKLLIQFQNNGVVDDSQLPKDRFSAERLKGVDSTLKIQPAKLEDSAVYLCASSRAGRGEETQYFGPGTRLLVL.

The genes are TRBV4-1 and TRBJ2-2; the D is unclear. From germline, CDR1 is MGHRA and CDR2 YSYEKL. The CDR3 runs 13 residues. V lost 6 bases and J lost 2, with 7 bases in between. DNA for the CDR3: TGCGCCAGCAGAGACATCAACACCGGGGAGCTGTTTTTT. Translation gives CASRDINTGELFF.

DNA for the CDR3: TGTGCCAGCAGTCATACTCGGGGGACTAGCGGGGACCTCCAAGAGACCCAGTACTTC. This translates into CASSHTRGTSGDLQETQYF. The chain couples TRBV12-3 or TRBV12-4 to TRBJ2-5, with TRBD2 identical over 13 bases. The CDR3 is 19 amino acids. With 5 bases clipped from V and 1 base from J, the junction kept 13 bases outside the gene matches.

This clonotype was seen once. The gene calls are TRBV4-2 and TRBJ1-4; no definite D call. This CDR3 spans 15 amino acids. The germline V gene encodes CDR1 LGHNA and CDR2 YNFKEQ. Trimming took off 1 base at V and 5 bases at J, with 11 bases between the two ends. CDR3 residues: CASSQAGTENEKLFF. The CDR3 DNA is TGTGCCAGCAGCCAAGCAGGAACAGAAAATGAAAAACTGTTTTTT.

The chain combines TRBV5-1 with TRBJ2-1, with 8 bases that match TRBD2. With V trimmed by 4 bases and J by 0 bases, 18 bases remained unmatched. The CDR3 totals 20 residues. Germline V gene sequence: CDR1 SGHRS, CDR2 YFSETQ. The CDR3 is CASSILRAHTSGSSYNEQFF. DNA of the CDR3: TGCGCCAGCAGCATTTTGCGGGCTCATACTAGCGGCAGCTCCTACAATGAGCAGTTCTTC.

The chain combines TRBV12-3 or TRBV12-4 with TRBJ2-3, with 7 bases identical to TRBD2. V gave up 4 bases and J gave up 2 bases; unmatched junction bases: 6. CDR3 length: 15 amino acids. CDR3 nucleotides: TGTGCCAGCAGTTCCGGGGAGGGGCCCACAGATACGCAGTATTTT. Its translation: CASSSGEGPTDTQYF.

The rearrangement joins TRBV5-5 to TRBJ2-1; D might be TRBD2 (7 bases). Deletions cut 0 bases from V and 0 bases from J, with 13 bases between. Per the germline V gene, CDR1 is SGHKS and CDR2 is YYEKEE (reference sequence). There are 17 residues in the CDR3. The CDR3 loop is CASSLGRRGASYNEQFF. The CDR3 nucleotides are TGTGCCAGCAGCTTGGGTCGACGGGGGGCCTCCTACAATGAGCAGTTCTTC.

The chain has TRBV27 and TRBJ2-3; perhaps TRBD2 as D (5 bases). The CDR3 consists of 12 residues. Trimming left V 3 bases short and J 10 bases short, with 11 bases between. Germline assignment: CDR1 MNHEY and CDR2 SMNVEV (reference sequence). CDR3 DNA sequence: TGTGCCAGCAGTTTTCTAGCAGAGGCGCAGTATTTT. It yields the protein CASSFLAEAQYF.

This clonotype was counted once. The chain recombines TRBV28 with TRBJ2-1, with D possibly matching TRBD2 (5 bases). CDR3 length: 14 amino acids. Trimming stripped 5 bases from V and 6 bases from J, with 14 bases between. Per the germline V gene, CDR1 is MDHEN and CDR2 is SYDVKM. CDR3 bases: TGTGCCAGCAGTCTCCGGAGGCTAATCAATGAGCAGTTCTTC. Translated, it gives CASSLRRLINEQFF.

The CDR3 is CSVLDRGHEQYF. CDR3 DNA sequence: TGCAGCGTTCTCGACAGGGGGCACGAGCAGTACTTC. V gene TRBV29-1 combines with J gene TRBJ2-7, with 10 bases identical to TRBD1. Germline CDR1 is SQVTM and CDR2 is ANQGSEA. Losses at the gene ends were 5 bases for V and 5 bases for J; bases not matched to a gene: 3. The CDR3 spans 12 residues.

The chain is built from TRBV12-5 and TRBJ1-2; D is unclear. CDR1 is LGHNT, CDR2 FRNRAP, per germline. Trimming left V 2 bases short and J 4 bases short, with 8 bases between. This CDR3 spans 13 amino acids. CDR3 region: CASGLFGSYGYTF. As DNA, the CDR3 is TGTGCTAGTGGTTTGTTTGGCAGCTATGGCTACACCTTC.

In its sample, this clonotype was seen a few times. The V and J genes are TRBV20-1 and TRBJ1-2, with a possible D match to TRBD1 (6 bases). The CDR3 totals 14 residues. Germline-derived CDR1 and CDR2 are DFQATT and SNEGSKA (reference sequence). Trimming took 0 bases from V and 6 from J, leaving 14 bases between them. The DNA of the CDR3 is TGCAGTGCTAGAGATTTGGGGGGCTATGATGGCTACACCTTC. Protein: CSARDLGGYDGYTF.

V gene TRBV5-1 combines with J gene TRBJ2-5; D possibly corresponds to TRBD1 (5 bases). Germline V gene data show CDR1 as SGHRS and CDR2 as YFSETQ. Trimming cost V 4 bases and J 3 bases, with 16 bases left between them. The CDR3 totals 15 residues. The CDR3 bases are TGCGCCAGCAGCATGACATTCAGGGCGGAAGAGACCCAGTACTTC. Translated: CASSMTFRAEETQYF.

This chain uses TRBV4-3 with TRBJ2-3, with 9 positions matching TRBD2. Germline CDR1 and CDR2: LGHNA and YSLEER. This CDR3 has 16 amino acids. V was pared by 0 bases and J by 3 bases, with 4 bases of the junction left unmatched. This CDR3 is CASSQEGRGGTDTQYF. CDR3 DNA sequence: TGCGCCAGCAGCCAAGAGGGGCGGGGGGGGACAGATACGCAGTATTTT.

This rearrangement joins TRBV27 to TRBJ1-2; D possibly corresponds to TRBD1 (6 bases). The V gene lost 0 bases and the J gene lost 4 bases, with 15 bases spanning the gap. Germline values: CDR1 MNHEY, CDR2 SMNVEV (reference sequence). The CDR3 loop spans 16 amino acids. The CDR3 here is CASSLSTVGAFYGYTF. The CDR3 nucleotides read TGTGCCAGCAGTTTATCCACAGTGGGGGCCTTCTATGGCTACACCTTC.

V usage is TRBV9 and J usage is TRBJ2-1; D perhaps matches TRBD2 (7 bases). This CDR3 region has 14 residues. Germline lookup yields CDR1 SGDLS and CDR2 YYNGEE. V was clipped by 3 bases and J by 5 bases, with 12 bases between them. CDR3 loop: CASSGGGRDNEQFF. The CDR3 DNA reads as TGTGCCAGCAGCGGGGGGGGGCGGGACAATGAGCAGTTCTTC.

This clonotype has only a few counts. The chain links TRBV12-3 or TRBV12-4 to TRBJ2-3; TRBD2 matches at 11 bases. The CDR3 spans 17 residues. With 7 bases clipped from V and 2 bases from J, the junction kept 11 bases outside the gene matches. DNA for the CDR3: TGTGCCAGCAAACTGAGGGTAGCGGGGGGGATCACAGATACGCAGTATTTT. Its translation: CASKLRVAGGITDTQYF.

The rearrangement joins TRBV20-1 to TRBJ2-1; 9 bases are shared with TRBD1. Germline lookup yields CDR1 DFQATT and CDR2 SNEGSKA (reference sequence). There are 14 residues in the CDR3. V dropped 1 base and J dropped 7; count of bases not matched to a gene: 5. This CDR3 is CSARVAGQGNEQFF. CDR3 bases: TGCAGTGCTAGAGTGGCTGGACAGGGGAATGAGCAGTTCTTC.

In DNA form, the CDR3 reads TGTGCCAGCAGTCCTTATCTGAACACTGAAGCTTTCTTT. Its protein product is CASSPYLNTEAFF. The chain recombines TRBV27 with TRBJ1-1; D unclear. V lost 5 bases and J lost 0, with 7 bases in between. Per the germline V gene, CDR1 is MNHEY and CDR2 is SMNVEV (reference sequence). There are 13 residues in the CDR3.